This T cell receptor (beta chain) derives from a study of beta chain features in type 1 diabetes. Regarding the study as a whole: Insertion counts at VDJ junctions were lower in type 1 diabetes patients, who also showed more deletions there. Type 1 diabetes patients showed a moderate but significant shortening of TCRB CDR3s in all four CD4+ subsets. Whether TCRB rearrangement is influenced by HLA type went unresolved here.

A word on this clone: Its target is not known.

The authors sorted CD4+ naive, central memory, regulatory and stem cell-like memory cells via CD45RO/CCR7/CD25/CD127/CD95/CD27. The germline V gene has CDR1 MGHDK and CDR2 SYGVNS. V lost 4 bases to trimming and J lost 4 bases; unmatched junction nucleotides: 8. The CDR3 extends over 16 amino acids. The whole isolated RNA underwent reverse transcription, so sequencing captured expressed TCRB transcripts. Reads from naive, central memory and regulatory T cell samples averaged roughly 3.3 million. Data came from immunoSEQ multiplex PCR; TCRdb stores just in-frame clones and leaves some out. The sample consists of nearly 700,000 clones, around 15% of them appearing once.

The chain has TRBV25-1 and TRBJ2-3; 10 bases are a match to TRBD1. Specimen: naive CD4+ T cells from blood. The clonotype originates from a man younger than 35 with type 1 diabetes. CDR3 coding DNA: TGTGCCAGCAGTGGGGGACTGACAGGGGGCTCAGATACGCAGTATTTT. Protein: CASSGGLTGGSDTQYF.